The clone carrying this T cell receptor (beta chain) was observed at least ten times. Its specificity is not known. Molecules of cDNA were individually given unique molecular identifiers that were attached to them. MiXCR, run by TCRdb on the 5' RACE reads, gives a single entry per CDR3 protein. The sample yields tens of thousands of distinct CDR3 sequences, approximately 13% seen once. These data originate in a study of early T cells in non-severe SARS-CoV-2 infection. Study as a whole: Investigators sequenced bulk RNA drawn from unsorted whole blood, and chains remained unpaired. Study-level findings and limits: Anti-spike CD8 specificities were favored by VDJdb matching, whose results missed private and CD4 specificities.

This CDR3 has 14 amino acids. Trimming took 1 base from V and 5 from J, leaving 12 bases between them. The V gene's germline CDR1 is SGHTA and CDR2 FQGNSA. This sample comprised whole blood, obtained at baseline. This clonotype originated in an adult who was a healthcare worker with PCR-confirmed SARS-CoV-2 infection or an uninfected control (not recorded which). The chain employs TRBV7-2 and TRBJ2-7; D is uncertain. CDR3 coding DNA: TGTGCCAGCAGCTTAGGCCGGTCGAACGACGAGCAGTACTTC. Translation gives CASSLGRSNDEQYF.